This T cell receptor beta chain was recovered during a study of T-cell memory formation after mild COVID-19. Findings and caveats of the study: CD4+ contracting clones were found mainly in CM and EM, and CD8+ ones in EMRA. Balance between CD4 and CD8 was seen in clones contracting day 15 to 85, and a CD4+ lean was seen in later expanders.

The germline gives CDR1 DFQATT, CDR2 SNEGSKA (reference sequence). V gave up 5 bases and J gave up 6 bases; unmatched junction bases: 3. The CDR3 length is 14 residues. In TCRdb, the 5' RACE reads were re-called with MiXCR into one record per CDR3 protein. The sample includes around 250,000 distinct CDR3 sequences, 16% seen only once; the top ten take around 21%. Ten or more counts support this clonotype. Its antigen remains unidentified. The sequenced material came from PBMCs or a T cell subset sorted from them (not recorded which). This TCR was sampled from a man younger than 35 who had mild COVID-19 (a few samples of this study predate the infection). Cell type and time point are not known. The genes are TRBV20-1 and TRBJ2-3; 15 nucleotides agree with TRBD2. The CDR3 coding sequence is TGCAGTGCTGGACTAGCGGGGGGGCCGGATACGCAGTATTTT. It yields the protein CSAGLAGGPDTQYF.